This T cell receptor (beta chain) was sequenced in a study of T cells in Graves' hyperthyroidism and ophthalmopathy. The CDR3 sequence is 13 residues long. V shed 10 bases and J shed 0 bases, with 9 bases lying between them. Patients were excluded for uncontrolled infection, other autoimmune disease, pregnancy or lactation. Study-wide results and caveats: Blood also showed most of the thyroid clonotypes that were expanded above 0.001. The model anticipated ophthalmopathy a median around 6 months pre-onset.

This clonotype was seen at least ten times. Its specificity is unknown. RNA transcripts yielded amplified TCR beta CDR3 regions. TCR CDR3 regions were first amplified by RT-PCR with HTBI primers. TCRdb called the multiplex PCR reads again in MiXCR, with one record for every CDR3 protein. Among roughly 500,000 distinct CDR3 sequences listed, about 45% were seen once. Input material: peripheral blood or thyroid tissue (not recorded which). This sequence originates from an adult woman with Graves' disease, either hyperthyroidism or ophthalmopathy (not recorded which). The genes are TRBV12-3 or TRBV12-4 and TRBJ1-4, with D hard to call. The CDR3 reads CATAQTTNEKLFF. CDR3 DNA sequence: TGTGCCACCGCCCAGACAACTAATGAAAAACTGTTTTTT.